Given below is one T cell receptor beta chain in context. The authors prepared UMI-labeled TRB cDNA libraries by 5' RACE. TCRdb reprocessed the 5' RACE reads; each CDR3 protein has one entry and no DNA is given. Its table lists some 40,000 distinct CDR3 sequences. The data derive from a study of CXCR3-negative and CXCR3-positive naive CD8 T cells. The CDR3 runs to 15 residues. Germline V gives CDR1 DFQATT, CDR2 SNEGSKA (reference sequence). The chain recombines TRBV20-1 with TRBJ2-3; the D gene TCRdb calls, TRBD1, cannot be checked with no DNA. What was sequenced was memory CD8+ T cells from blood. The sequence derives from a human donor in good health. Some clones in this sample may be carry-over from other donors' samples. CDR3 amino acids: CSALPSPGGADTQYF.